This T cell receptor (beta chain) was obtained from a study of Graves' ophthalmopathy and Graves' hyperthyroidism. Study-level results: The model forecast ophthalmopathy progression, reaching roughly 71% sensitivity and approximately 72% specificity.

Comments on this clonotype: Its cognate antigen is unknown.

Amplification targeted the TCR beta CDR3 regions, with RNA transcripts as the source material. An opening RT-PCR round employed HTBI primers and preceded a second-round multiplex PCR. A single record per CDR3 protein comes from TCRdb applying MiXCR to the multiplex PCR reads. This repertoire shows about 550,000 distinct CDR3 sequences, approximately 37% found once; its top ten account for 3.5% to 5%. Germline loops: CDR1 KGHDR, CDR2 SFDVKD. Trimming removed 5 bases from V and 2 bases from J; junction bases left unmatched: 2. The CDR3 is 14 residues long. The origin of this receptor is an adult man with Graves' hyperthyroidism. The chain is built from TRBV24-1 and TRBJ1-2; 9 bases fit TRBD1. The specimen was peripheral blood or thyroid tissue (not recorded which). The CDR3 bases are TGTGCCACCAGTGGTGGGACAGGGAACTATGGCTACACCTTC. Amino acids: CATSGGTGNYGYTF.